This record concerns one T cell receptor beta chain sequence. This sample was included in a study of blood T cell repertoires in COVID-19. Study in general: Acute-phase and convalescent COVID-19 samples originated in the United States, Italy and Spain.

The V end lost 1 base, the J end lost 4 bases, and 11 bases lay between the germline ends. CDR1 and CDR2 from the germline V gene are MDHEN and SYDVKM. CDR3 length equals 15 residues. The method was immunoSEQ multiplex PCR; TCRdb's version includes in-frame clones alone and lacks a portion of them. Counted here are roughly 280,000 clones, 86% occurring once; the ten biggest clones make up 3.6%. V gene TRBV28 combines with J gene TRBJ1-5; D might be TRBD1 (5 bases). The sequenced sample consisted of peripheral blood. The TCR comes from a man aged 18 to 30 with active or convalescent COVID-19. CDR3 sequence (DNA): TGTGCCAGCAGTTTATCGGGGGTTGGGAATCAGCCCCAGCATTTT. It translates to CASSLSGVGNQPQHF.